The sequence of this TCR beta chain was determined in a study of type 1 regulatory T cells (dated by TCRdb to 2020 to 2022). Study-level background: The study characterized an in vitro protocol that generated a Tr1-enriched, alloantigen-specific CD4 T cell product named T-allo10. T-allo10 was under clinical evaluation in patients with hematological malignancies receiving allogeneic hematopoietic stem cell transplantation.

This sample was sequenced with an Illumina MiSeq. TCRdb handled the public reads itself, with Q25 trimming in fastp and clone calling in MiXCR, and kept productive beta chains. When rows share a CDR3 protein, they turn into one entry using the most common DNA and genes. Counted in this sample were 60,000 to 70,000 distinct CDR3 sequences; nearly 65% of them appeared once. Jointly, the top ten make up 7.6% of the sample. CDR1 and CDR2 were assigned from the germline V gene as MNHNS and SASEGT. Between the V and J ends, shortened by 7 bases and 6 bases respectively, the junction contains 19 bases. The CDR3, cysteine through phenylalanine, is 15 amino acids long. Of all the DNA, just the CDR3 is kept, 45 bases in frame from base 1. On this clonotype: There is no known antigen for this receptor. Per-nucleotide qualities are absent, and no much larger clonotype sits a single base away.

According to the description, T-allo10 cells that came from the donor were anergic, were specific for host alloantigens, and could carry out alloantigen-specific suppression. The TCR originated in a human donor in good health. The chain is made from TRBV6-1 and TRBJ1-5; TRBD1 is a weak D gene call, 5 bases matching. The sample taken for sequencing was cultured T cells, either the whole culture or a sorted T cell fraction (not recorded which). This specimen's cell subset or site label, interpreted: Tr1-enriched cell product generated in vitro against host alloantigens. The CDR3 protein sequence reads: CASKVGGAGPQPQHF. The nucleotides are TGTGCCAGCAAAGTAGGAGGTGCGGGACCTCAGCCCCAGCATTTT.